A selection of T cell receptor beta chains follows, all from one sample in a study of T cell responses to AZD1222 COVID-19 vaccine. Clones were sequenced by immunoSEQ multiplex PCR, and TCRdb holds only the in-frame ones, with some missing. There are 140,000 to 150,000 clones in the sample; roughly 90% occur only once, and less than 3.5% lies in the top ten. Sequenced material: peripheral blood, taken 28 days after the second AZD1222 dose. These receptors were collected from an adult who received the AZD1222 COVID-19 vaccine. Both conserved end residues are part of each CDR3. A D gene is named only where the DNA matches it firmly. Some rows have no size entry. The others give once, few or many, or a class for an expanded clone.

CDR3 DNA: TGTGCCAGCATTCGGACCGAGAACACTGAAGCTTTCTTT
CDR3 protein: CASIRTENTEAFF
clone size: -
J gene: TRBJ1-1
V gene: TRBV2
D gene: -

CDR3 DNA: TGTGCCAGCAGCTTAGTAGGGGGATCAACTGAAGCTTTCTTT
CDR3 protein: CASSLVGGSTEAFF
clone size: -
J gene: TRBJ1-1
V gene: TRBV7-2
D gene: -

CDR3 DNA: TGTGCCAGCGGGAGCTCTACGAGGACCCGAGGCGAGCAGTACTTC
CDR3 protein: CASGSSTRTRGEQYF
clone size: -
J gene: TRBJ2-7
V gene: TRBV5-5
D gene: -

CDR3 DNA: TGTGCCAGCAGCACGACAGTTCCCGGGGAGCTGTTTTTT
CDR3 protein: CASSTTVPGELFF
clone size: -
J gene: TRBJ2-2
V gene: TRBV7-2
D gene: -

CDR3 DNA: TGTGCCAGCAGTCCCGGGACAGGGGAGAGGTGGCACGGCTACACCTTC
CDR3 protein: CASSPGTGERWHGYTF
clone size: -
J gene: TRBJ1-2
V gene: TRBV28
D gene: TRBD1

CDR3 DNA: TGTGCCAGCAAGCCGGGGGAGTCCTACGAGCAGTACTTC
CDR3 protein: CASKPGESYEQYF
clone size: -
J gene: TRBJ2-7
V gene: TRBV6-5
D gene: -

CDR3 DNA: TGTGCCAGCTCACCAGGCTGGGGTGACACCATATATTTT
CDR3 protein: CASSPGWGDTIYF
clone size: -
J gene: TRBJ1-3
V gene: TRBV18
D gene: -

CDR3 DNA: TGTGCCACCAGTGATTCTGCTAACTGGGACAGGACCTATGGCTACACCTTC
CDR3 protein: CATSDSANWDRTYGYTF
clone size: few
J gene: TRBJ1-2
V gene: TRBV24-1
D gene: TRBD1

CDR3 DNA: TGTGCCAGCAGCCCTTGGGACTTTACCTACGAGCAGTACTTC
CDR3 protein: CASSPWDFTYEQYF
clone size: -
J gene: TRBJ2-7
V gene: TRBV9
D gene: -

CDR3 DNA: TGTGCCAGCCGTACGGTGGGACAGGGTAAAGGATATGGCTACACCTTC
CDR3 protein: CASRTVGQGKGYGYTF
clone size: -
J gene: TRBJ1-2
V gene: TRBV27
D gene: TRBD1

CDR3 DNA: TGCAGCGCCCCCGGACAGGGAGGGCAAGATACGCAGTATTTT
CDR3 protein: CSAPGQGGQDTQYF
clone size: -
J gene: TRBJ2-3
V gene: TRBV29-1
D gene: -

CDR3 DNA: TGTGCCAGCAGTCATCCGGGACAGGGGGTCTACGAGCAGTACTTC
CDR3 protein: CASSHPGQGVYEQYF
clone size: -
J gene: TRBJ2-7
V gene: TRBV6-2/TRBV6-3
D gene: TRBD1

CDR3 DNA: TGCAGCGTTGACCCGGACAGGGGGCCGGCGGGCTACACCTTC
CDR3 protein: CSVDPDRGPAGYTF
clone size: -
J gene: TRBJ1-2
V gene: TRBV29-1
D gene: TRBD1

CDR3 DNA: TGTGCCAGTAGTACCTACAGGGATCCTGCAACTAATGAAAAACTGTTTTTT
CDR3 protein: CASSTYRDPATNEKLFF
clone size: -
J gene: TRBJ1-4
V gene: TRBV19
D gene: -

CDR3 DNA: TGTGCCAGCAGTCCCGGGGGGGGGAGTGGTCTATCACCCCTCCACTTT
CDR3 protein: CASSPGGGSGLSPLHF
clone size: once
J gene: TRBJ1-6
V gene: TRBV28
D gene: -

CDR3 DNA: TGCGCCAGCAGTCCCGGTGGGGCCCTGGGCTACGAGCAGTACTTC
CDR3 protein: CASSPGGALGYEQYF
clone size: few
J gene: TRBJ2-7
V gene: TRBV5-1
D gene: -

CDR3 DNA: TGTGCCAGCAGCTTAAGGGGGACAGGGTTTTATGAGCAGTTCTTC
CDR3 protein: CASSLRGTGFYEQFF
clone size: -
J gene: TRBJ2-1
V gene: TRBV7-2
D gene: TRBD1

CDR3 DNA: TGTGCCAGCAGCTTAGCGGGGGACTACAATGAGCAGTTCTTC
CDR3 protein: CASSLAGDYNEQFF
clone size: -
J gene: TRBJ2-1
V gene: TRBV7-2
D gene: -

CDR3 DNA: TGTGCCAGTAGTATTACCTGGACCGAACGGATTTCTGGAAACACCATATATTTT
CDR3 protein: CASSITWTERISGNTIYF
clone size: -
J gene: TRBJ1-3
V gene: TRBV19
D gene: -

CDR3 DNA: TGTGCCAGCAGCATGGGGAGCTCCTACGAGCAGTACTTC
CDR3 protein: CASSMGSSYEQYF
clone size: -
J gene: TRBJ2-7
V gene: TRBV7-7
D gene: -

CDR3 DNA: TGTGCCAGCTCACCGGCCGCCTACGAGCAGTACTTC
CDR3 protein: CASSPAAYEQYF
clone size: -
J gene: TRBJ2-7
V gene: TRBV18
D gene: -

CDR3 DNA: TGTGCCAGCAGCTCAGACGGGCCCAGGGGGCAGCCCCAGCATTTT
CDR3 protein: CASSSDGPRGQPQHF
clone size: -
J gene: TRBJ1-5
V gene: TRBV7-2
D gene: TRBD1

CDR3 DNA: TGTGCCAGCAGCCGGAGCCCCTGGGTCTTC
CDR3 protein: CASSRSPWVF
clone size: once
J gene: TRBJ2-1
V gene: TRBV3-1/TRBV3-2
D gene: -

CDR3 DNA: TGTGCCAGCAGTCCCGAGGGGGCTGAAGCTTTCTTT
CDR3 protein: CASSPEGAEAFF
clone size: -
J gene: TRBJ1-1
V gene: TRBV19
D gene: -